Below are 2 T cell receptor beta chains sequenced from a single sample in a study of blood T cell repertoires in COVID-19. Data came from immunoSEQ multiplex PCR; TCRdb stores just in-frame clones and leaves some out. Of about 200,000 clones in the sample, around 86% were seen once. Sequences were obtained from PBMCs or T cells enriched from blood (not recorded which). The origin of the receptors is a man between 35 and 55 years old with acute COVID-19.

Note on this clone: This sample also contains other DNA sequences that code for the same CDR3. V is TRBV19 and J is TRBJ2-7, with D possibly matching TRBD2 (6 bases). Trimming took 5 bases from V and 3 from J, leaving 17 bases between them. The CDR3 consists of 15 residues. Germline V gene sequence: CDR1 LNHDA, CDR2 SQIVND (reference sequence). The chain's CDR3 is CASSPRGGAIYEQYF. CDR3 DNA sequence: TGTGCCAGTAGTCCGCGGGGAGGAGCTATCTACGAGCAGTACTTC. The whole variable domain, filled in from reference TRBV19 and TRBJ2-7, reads DGGITQSPKYLFRKEGQNVTLSCEQNLNHDAMYWYRQDPGQGLRLIYYSQIVNDFQKGDIAEGYSVSREKKESFPLTVTSAQKNPTAFYLCASSPRGGAIYEQYFGPGTRLTVT.

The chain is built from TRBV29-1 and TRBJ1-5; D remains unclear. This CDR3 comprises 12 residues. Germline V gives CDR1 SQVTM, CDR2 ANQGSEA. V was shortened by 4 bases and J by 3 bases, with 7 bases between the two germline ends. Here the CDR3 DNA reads TGCAGCGTTGGCGCGGTCAATCAGCCCCAGCATTTT. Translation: CSVGAVNQPQHF.